One sample yielded the 2 T cell receptor beta chains listed below, sequenced in a study of blood T cell repertoires in COVID-19. The table came from immunoSEQ multiplex PCR; TCRdb's copy has only in-frame clones and leaves some out. The sample lists 200,000 to 250,000 clones, roughly 86% occurring once. The sequenced sample was peripheral blood. The receptors shown here come from a woman aged 45-60 years with COVID-19, enrolled during active disease.

The chain uses TRBV12-5 and TRBJ1-1; 7 bases agree with TRBD1. Trimming cost V 6 bases and J 4 bases; bases outside gene matches: 2. Germline V gene lookup returns CDR1 LGHNT and CDR2 FRNRAP. The CDR3 sequence is 12 residues long. This CDR3 reads CASGRGSTEAFF. For the CDR3, the DNA is TGTGCTAGTGGCAGGGGGAGCACTGAAGCTTTCTTT.

The count of this clone is one. The gene calls are TRBV19 and TRBJ1-2; D call uncertain. Germline V CDR1 and CDR2: LNHDA, SQIVND (reference sequence). The V and J ends lost 6 bases and 2 bases respectively, with 10 bases between them. This CDR3 is 13 amino acids long. CDR3 in amino acids: CASRETVNYGYTF. As DNA, the CDR3 is TGTGCCAGTAGGGAGACGGTGAACTATGGCTACACCTTC. The whole variable domain, filled in from reference TRBV19 and TRBJ1-2, reads DGGITQSPKYLFRKEGQNVTLSCEQNLNHDAMYWYRQDPGQGLRLIYYSQIVNDFQKGDIAEGYSVSREKKESFPLTVTSAQKNPTAFYLCASRETVNYGYTFGSGTRLTVV.